The subject of this entry is one T cell receptor beta chain. This entry is derived from a study of T cells after yellow fever vaccination. The V end was cut by 0 bases, the J end by 6 bases, with 21 bases between. The CDR3 spans 17 residues. Per the germline V gene, CDR1 is DFQATT and CDR2 is SNEGSKA (reference sequence). MiXCR, applied by TCRdb to the 5' RACE reads, yields one record per CDR3 protein. The data show approximately 550,000 distinct CDR3 sequences, approximately 21% seen once. The material was PBMCs, obtained 15 days after the yellow fever booster vaccination. The TCR sequence derives from a young man who received the YFV17D yellow fever vaccine. V usage is TRBV20-1 and J usage is TRBJ1-5; TRBD1 might be the D (5 bases). The CDR3 reads CSARDLKEGSWSQPQHF. In DNA form, the CDR3 reads TGCAGTGCTAGAGATCTTAAGGAGGGGTCTTGGTCTCAGCCCCAGCATTTT.